These 18 T cell receptor beta chains came from one sample sequenced in a study of post-analysis software for immune sequencing data. Notes on the study in general: Among four or five TRBV segments more frequent in patients than controls were TRBV5-6, TRBV5-1 and TRBV20-1.

What these receptors recognize is not known. cDNA libraries of TCR beta carried unique molecular identifiers. TCRdb analysed the PCR reads with MiXCR anew, one entry per CDR3 protein. The sample lists 750,000 to 950,000 distinct CDR3 sequences, approximately 53% occurring once. Sample: blood. The origin of the receptors is a girl aged 5 to 17 with multiple sclerosis.

The chain employs TRBV5-6 and TRBJ2-7; D gene uncertain. Looked up from germline, CDR1 is SGHDT and CDR2 is YYEEEE. The V gene lost 3 bases and the J gene lost 1 base, with 11 bases spanning the gap. CDR3 size: 14 residues. CDR3 DNA: TGTGCCAGCAGCTATGAGGACCTATCCTACGAGCAGTACTTC. Translated: CASSYEDLSYEQYF.

Only a few counts were recorded for this clonotype. V is TRBV20-1 and J is TRBJ1-1; D might be TRBD1 (6 bases). From germline, CDR1 is DFQATT and CDR2 SNEGSKA (reference sequence). V was clipped by 2 bases and J by 0 bases, with 10 bases between them. The CDR3 sequence is 14 residues long. The CDR3 bases are TGCAGTGCTAGACATACAGGGATGAACACTGAAGCTTTCTTT. As protein: CSARHTGMNTEAFF.

This chain joins TRBV27 and TRBJ2-7, with 13 bases aligning to TRBD2. The germline V gene has CDR1 MNHEY and CDR2 SMNVEV (reference sequence). The trim removed 4 bases at V and 2 bases at J, leaving 14 bases unmatched. This CDR3 contains 19 residues. The CDR3 sequence is CASSYRLQLTSGGAYEQYF. In nucleotides, the CDR3 is TGTGCCAGCAGTTACAGACTTCAATTAACTAGCGGGGGGGCCTACGAGCAGTACTTC.

V is TRBV3-1 and J is TRBJ2-3; D is perhaps TRBD2 (5 bases). V was clipped by 1 base and J by 2 bases, with 7 bases between them. Germline V gene data show CDR1 as LGHDT and CDR2 as YNNKEL (reference sequence). This CDR3 is built from 14 residues. The CDR3 nucleotides read TGTGCCAGCAGCCAAGGACTATTCACAGATACGCAGTATTTT. It translates to CASSQGLFTDTQYF.

The chain is built from TRBV9 and TRBJ1-2, with D perhaps matching TRBD1 (5 bases). Germline assignment: CDR1 SGDLS and CDR2 YYNGEE. The CDR3 runs to 16 residues. Trimming pared 3 bases from V and 3 bases from J, leaving 18 bases between. The CDR3 DNA reads TGTGCCAGCAGCGACCCCCGAAGCCAGGGACACTATGGCTACACCTTC. Translation gives CASSDPRSQGHYGYTF.

Ten or more counts support this clonotype. The rearrangement links TRBV29-1 to TRBJ2-7; TRBD1 agrees at 7 bases. This CDR3 spans 15 amino acids. From germline, CDR1 is SQVTM and CDR2 ANQGSEA. V trimming: 0 bases; J trimming: 3 bases; junction bases outside the gene matches: 8. CDR3 DNA sequence: TGCAGCGTTGAAGATCTCGGGCAGGGGGACTACGAGCAGTACTTC. Translating gives CSVEDLGQGDYEQYF.

V gene TRBV5-1 combines with J gene TRBJ1-4; the D is unclear. V gave up 2 bases and J gave up 6 bases, with 14 bases separating them. Germline-derived CDR1 and CDR2 are SGHRS and YFSETQ. The CDR3 has 15 residues. The CDR3 loop is CASSFAGRYDEKLFF. The CDR3 DNA sequence: TGCGCCAGCAGCTTTGCAGGCCGCTACGATGAAAAACTGTTTTTT.

There are a few counts of this clonotype. At one boundary the junction diverges from the germline segment, which might be a read error. The chain carries TRBV20-1 and TRBJ2-1; 11 nucleotides line up with TRBD2. Germline V gene lookup returns CDR1 DFQATT and CDR2 SNEGSKA (reference sequence). This CDR3 is built from 14 residues. This CDR3 reads CGAPKLAGGNEQFF. In nucleotides, the CDR3 is TGCGGTGCTCCCAAGCTAGCGGGAGGCAATGAGCAGTTCTTC.

This chain uses TRBV5-1 with TRBJ2-2, with 10 nucleotides matching TRBD1. Germline CDR1 SGHRS, CDR2 YFSETQ. This CDR3 comprises 15 residues. Trimming cost V 4 bases and J 4 bases; bases outside gene matches: 4. CDR3 region: CASSPRTGGTGELFF. The CDR3 DNA is TGCGCCAGCAGCCCTCGGACAGGGGGCACCGGGGAGCTGTTTTTT. The full variable domain, with the rest looked up from reference TRBV5-1 and TRBJ2-2, is KAGVTQTPRYLIKTRGQQVTLSCSPISGHRSVSWYQQTPGQGLQFLFEYFSETQRNKGNFPGRFSGRQFSNSRSEMNVSTLELGDSALYLCASSPRTGGTGELFFGEGSRLTVL.

Remarks on this clonotype: An end of the junction does not agree with germline; a read error may underlie this. The V gene is TRBV20-1, the J gene TRBJ2-1; 10 bases line up with TRBD2. Germline V lookup: CDR1 DFQATT, CDR2 SNEGSKA (reference sequence). The CDR3 runs 17 residues. CDR3: CSARDLGSGRDYNEQVF. Written as DNA, the CDR3 is TGCAGTGCTAGAGATCTAGGAAGCGGGAGGGACTACAATGAGCAGGTCTTC.

About this clonotype: One junction end disagrees with the germline gene, perhaps due to a read error. The chain combines TRBV5-1 with TRBJ2-7, with a possible D match to TRBD2 (6 bases). This CDR3 contains 14 residues. CDR1 is SGHRS, CDR2 YFSETQ, per germline. The CDR3 sequence is CTSSLAGGSYEQYF. The CDR3 coding sequence is TGCACCAGCAGCTTGGCCGGGGGCTCCTACGAGCAGTACTTC. Variable domain in full (rest from reference TRBV5-1 and TRBJ2-7): KAGVTQTPRYLIKTRGQQVTLSCSPISGHRSVSWYQQTPGQGLQFLFEYFSETQRNKGNFPGRFSGRQFSNSRSEMNVSTLELGDSALYLCTSSLAGGSYEQYFGPGTRLTVT.

The chain links TRBV7-9 to TRBJ2-1, with a tentative D call TRBD1 (5 bases). From germline, CDR1 is SEHNR and CDR2 FQNEAQ (reference sequence). V was cut by 3 bases and J by 6 bases, with 12 bases left in between. The CDR3 extends over 14 amino acids. In nucleotides, the CDR3 is TGTGCCAGCAGCTTCAGGGCGCCCGGCAATGAGCAGTTCTTC. It yields the protein CASSFRAPGNEQFF.

The J gene is TRBJ2-7, the V gene TRBV20-1; perhaps TRBD2 as D (7 bases). This CDR3 has 14 residues. The germline V gene has CDR1 DFQATT and CDR2 SNEGSKA (reference sequence). Trimming stripped 3 bases from V and 6 bases from J, with 18 bases between. CDR3 DNA: TGCAGTGCTAGGGGGGGGCCCGCGCTCTCCGAGCAGTACTTC. As protein: CSARGGPALSEQYF.

The sample holds one count of this clonotype. The rearrangement joins TRBV6-5 to TRBJ2-5; 10 bases match TRBD2. V shed 0 bases and J 2 bases; nucleotides not matched to a gene: 12. This CDR3 is 19 amino acids long. From germline, CDR1 is MNHEY and CDR2 SVGAGI. DNA for the CDR3: TGTGCCAGCAGTTACTCGGACGGTGAAGGGACTAGCGCGCAAGAGACCCAGTACTTC. It codes for CASSYSDGEGTSAQETQYF.

Only one count was recorded for this clonotype. The V gene is TRBV5-6, the J gene TRBJ2-7; TRBD1 matches at 9 bases. The J call is doubtful: the DNA matches TRBJ2-5 better. The CDR3 has 13 amino acids. Germline-derived CDR1 and CDR2 are SGHDT and YYEEEE. The CDR3 loop reads CASSMDRGTTQYF. In DNA form, the CDR3 reads TGTGCCAGCAGCATGGACAGGGGTACGACCCAGTACTTC.

The chain couples TRBV7-9 to TRBJ2-5; 8 nucleotides agree with TRBD2. CDR1 is SEHNR and CDR2 is FQNEAQ in the germline V gene (reference sequence). This CDR3 comprises 15 residues. Trimming cost V 1 base and J 4 bases; bases outside gene matches: 5. CDR3 DNA: TGTGCCAGCAGCTTAGAAAAGCGGGAGAGAGAGACCCAGTACTTC. It translates to CASSLEKRERETQYF.

This chain uses TRBV7-2 with TRBJ2-1; 13 bases are shared with TRBD2. The germline CDR1 and CDR2 sequences are SGHTA and FQGNSA. Unmatched junction bases numbered 11, after V lost 2 bases and J lost 7 bases. This CDR3 has 18 amino acids. CDR3 sequence: CASSLRIGLAGVKNEQFF. As DNA, the CDR3 is TGTGCCAGCAGCTTAAGAATAGGACTAGCGGGAGTAAAGAATGAGCAGTTCTTC.

This chain connects TRBV25-1 to TRBJ1-2; 8 nucleotides align to TRBD1. Germline V gene lookup returns CDR1 MGHDK and CDR2 SYGVNS. CDR3 length equals 17 residues. The V and J ends lost 1 base and 6 bases, in that order; junction bases with no gene match: 13. CDR3 in DNA: TGTGCCAGCAGTGAATGGGGCGGCAGGGGGCGTTCGGATGGCTACACCTTC. Its translation is CASSEWGGRGRSDGYTF.